This entry lists 21 T cell receptor beta chains sequenced from one sample in a study of post-analysis software for immune sequencing data (dated by TCRdb to about 2015). Broader findings and caveats from the paper: Patients showed significantly higher frequencies than controls for roughly 5 TRBV segments, among them TRBV5-6, TRBV5-1 and TRBV20-1.

Their antigens remain unidentified. The library was built by means of PCR. Sequencing instrument: Illumina HiSeq 2500. Unique molecular identifiers were incorporated into TCR beta cDNA libraries to reduce PCR and sequencing biases. Starting from the raw public reads, TCRdb applied fastp trimming at Q25, assembled clones with MiXCR and retained in-frame beta chains. For every CDR3 protein sequence, its rows merge into one entry that carries the most common genes and DNA. In this sample the table shows over 250,000 distinct CDR3 sequences, 35% to 40% of which occur a single time. The ten biggest clones cover 4.5% to 5.5% of the sample. Specimen: blood. The receptors were sampled from a girl aged 10-17 years with multiple sclerosis.

CDR3: CASSPAHTSTDTQYF. CDR3 nucleotides: TGTGCCAGCTCACCGGCGCATACTAGCACAGATACGCAGTATTTT. The chain couples TRBV18 to TRBJ2-3; D unresolved. V was trimmed by 3 bases and J by 0 bases, leaving 10 bases between them. This CDR3 is built from 15 residues. Germline CDR1 is KGHSH and CDR2 is LQKENI.

Notes on this clonotype: A read error may explain this, as a much larger clone is one base away. The chain recombines TRBV3-1 with TRBJ2-1; D not certain. Trimming shortened V by 0 bases and J by 14 bases, and 11 bases separated the two germline ends. CDR3 length: 12 amino acids. Looked up from germline, CDR1 is LGHDT and CDR2 is YNNKEL (reference sequence). DNA of the CDR3: TGTGCCAGCAGCCAAGATGACGTTAGGGAGTTCTTC. Amino acid sequence: CASSQDDVREFF.

The table lists this clonotype with many counts. The J gene is TRBJ2-4, the V gene TRBV29-1; D is tentatively TRBD1 or TRBD2 (5 bases each). The V gene's germline CDR1 is SQVTM and CDR2 ANQGSEA. The V end was cut by 3 bases, the J end by 7 bases, with 19 bases between. This CDR3 has 15 residues. The CDR3 reads CSVDIWDPLGNIQYF. The CDR3 coding sequence is TGCAGCGTTGACATCTGGGACCCACTGGGGAACATTCAGTACTTC.

This clonotype showed up just a few times. This chain uses TRBV5-1 with TRBJ2-6; D remains ambiguous. The V and J ends lost 0 bases and 4 bases respectively, with 11 bases between them. Germline values: CDR1 SGHRS, CDR2 YFSETQ. The CDR3 is made up of 16 amino acids. The CDR3 sequence: CASSLVGQAGANVLTF. Written as DNA, the CDR3 is TGCGCCAGCAGCTTGGTCGGGCAGGCCGGGGCCAACGTCCTGACTTTC.

V is TRBV20-1 and J is TRBJ2-1; 8 positions match TRBD2. Trimming took 4 bases from V and 3 from J; bases not matched to a gene: 8. The CDR3 has 15 residues. Germline assignment: CDR1 DFQATT and CDR2 SNEGSKA (reference sequence). CDR3: CSATDGSGGYNEQFF. The DNA of the CDR3 is TGCAGTGCTACAGACGGGAGCGGGGGCTACAATGAGCAGTTCTTC.

The sample holds many counts of this clonotype. The rearrangement uses TRBV6-1 and TRBJ2-3; 9 bases fit TRBD2. The J segment lost 2 bases and the V segment lost 5 bases, leaving 11 bases of the junction unmatched. The germline V gene has CDR1 MNHNS and CDR2 SASEGT. CDR3 size: 17 residues. The CDR3 protein is CASSPDPLAGFTDTQYF. The DNA for the CDR3 is TGTGCCAGCAGTCCAGACCCTCTAGCGGGGTTCACAGATACGCAGTATTTT.

This clonotype was seen at least ten times. The chain joins TRBV20-1 to TRBJ1-2; D not certain. The CDR3 loop spans 13 amino acids. The V end was cut by 5 bases, the J end by 5 bases, with 15 bases between. Per germline, CDR1 DFQATT and CDR2 SNEGSKA (reference sequence). CDR3 DNA: TGCAGTGCTGCCCGTCCGGGGAGATATGGCTACACCTTC. This codes for CSAARPGRYGYTF.

The chain uses TRBV29-1 and TRBJ1-2; D is unclear. The germline V gene has CDR1 SQVTM and CDR2 ANQGSEA. V gave up 0 bases and J gave up 4 bases, with 3 bases separating them. The length of the CDR3 is 11 residues. DNA for the CDR3: TGCAGCGTTGAAGATCTCTATGGCTACACCTTC. Translating it yields CSVEDLYGYTF.

The V and J genes are TRBV10-3 and TRBJ2-7; D call uncertain. The tail of the sequence fits TRBJ2-5 better, so the J call may be wrong. The CDR3 length is 11 residues. In germline, CDR1 is ENHRY, CDR2 SYGVKD. CDR3 sequence: CAISDGETQYF. The CDR3 DNA reads TGTGCCATCAGTGATGGAGAGACCCAGTACTTC.

This clonotype has ten or more counts. The chain combines TRBV5-1 with TRBJ1-1; D remains unclear. The CDR3 covers 15 residues. The germline CDR1 and CDR2 sequences are SGHRS and YFSETQ. Trimming removed 4 bases at V and 3 bases at J, with 16 bases between. Here the CDR3 DNA reads TGCGCCAGCAGCAGAGAGGGTCAAGGGCACACTGAAGCTTTCTTT. Encoded protein: CASSREGQGHTEAFF.

At least ten counts were recorded for this clonotype. A much larger clonotype is one base distant, so this may be a read error. The rearrangement joins TRBV13 to TRBJ2-7; weak D call: TRBD2 (6 bases). CDR3 length equals 13 residues. Germline values: CDR1 PRHDT, CDR2 FYEKMQ (reference sequence). The germline V and J ends were trimmed by 5 bases and 6 bases, with 14 bases remaining between them. The CDR3 DNA follows: TGTGCCAGCAGCGCCCGGGGGTGGCCCGAGCAGTACTTC. Encoded protein: CASSARGWPEQYF. Using reference TRBV13 and TRBJ2-7 for the parts outside the CDR3, the full variable domain is AAGVIQSPRHLIKEKRETATLKCYPIPRHDTVYWYQQGPGQDPQFLISFYEKMQSDKGSIPDRFSAQQFSDYHSELNMSSLELGDSALYFCASSARGWPEQYFGPGTRLTVT.

This clonotype has at least ten counts. J is TRBJ2-1 and V is TRBV24-1; TRBD1 is a possible D gene (5 bases). CDR1 KGHDR and CDR2 SFDVKD come from the germline V gene. Trimming took 6 bases from V and 7 from J, leaving 15 bases between them. The CDR3 loop spans 14 amino acids. CDR3 protein: CATSTHRQRNEQFF. DNA of the CDR3: TGTGCCACCAGTACTCACCGACAGCGAAATGAGCAGTTCTTC.

This clonotype was seen ten or more times. The chain links TRBV20-1 to TRBJ2-5, with TRBD2 matching over 11 bases. Germline V gene lookup returns CDR1 DFQATT and CDR2 SNEGSKA (reference sequence). The CDR3 runs 14 residues. With V trimmed by 6 bases and J by 5 bases, 8 bases remained unmatched. CDR3 nucleotides: TGCAGTGCACTAGCGGGGGCCTCACGGGAGACCCAGTACTTC. Protein: CSALAGASRETQYF.

This clonotype was seen ten or more times. V is TRBV5-1 and J is TRBJ2-5, with D perhaps TRBD1 (5 bases). Germline V gives CDR1 SGHRS, CDR2 YFSETQ. The CDR3 totals 13 residues. The V gene lost 0 bases and the J gene lost 6 bases, with 9 bases spanning the gap. Written as DNA, the CDR3 is TGCGCCAGCAGCTTGGGCAGGGAAAAGACCCAGTACTTC. It specifies CASSLGREKTQYF.

In this sample, this clonotype turned up a few times. A much larger clone differs by one base, so this may be a read error. The rearrangement joins TRBV2 to TRBJ2-1; D remains ambiguous. V dropped 4 bases and J dropped 0 bases, with 7 bases sitting between them. The CDR3 has 14 residues. From germline, CDR1 is SNHLY and CDR2 FYNNEI. In nucleotides, the CDR3 is TGTGCCAGCAGTGGGCTAAGCTCCTACAATGAGCAGTTCTTC. As protein: CASSGLSSYNEQFF.

This clonotype was detected many times. The chain links TRBV15 to TRBJ1-5; D gene unclear. The ends were cut back, 7 bases at V and 1 base at J, with 11 bases in the middle. The CDR3 has 14 residues. Germline V gene sequence: CDR1 LNHNV, CDR2 YYDKDF (reference sequence). In DNA, the CDR3 is TGTGCCACCATTCAACGGCGAAGCAATCAGCCCCAGCATTTT. Translating it yields CATIQRRSNQPQHF.

This clonotype came up once. V usage is TRBV5-5 and J usage is TRBJ2-2; no definite D call. CDR1 is SGHKS and CDR2 is YYEKEE in the germline V gene (reference sequence). This CDR3 is built from 15 residues. V lost 4 bases to trimming and J lost 3 bases, with 13 bases between them. The CDR3 reads CASSPVGWDTGELFF. The CDR3 DNA sequence: TGTGCCAGCAGCCCGGTCGGGTGGGACACCGGGGAGCTGTTTTTT.

The chain couples TRBV30 to TRBJ2-1; TRBD2 matches at 7 bases. Germline V CDR1 and CDR2: GTSNPN, SVGIG (reference sequence). Trimming took 0 bases from V and 4 from J; bases not matched to a gene: 9. The CDR3 totals 16 residues. As DNA, the CDR3 is TGTGCCTGGAGTGTCTTGGCTAGCGGAGGGTACAATGAGCAGTTCTTC. Its protein is CAWSVLASGGYNEQFF.

This chain joins TRBV20-1 and TRBJ2-3, with 7 bases fitting TRBD1. This CDR3 is 15 amino acids long. Germline loops: CDR1 DFQATT, CDR2 SNEGSKA (reference sequence). J was trimmed by 2 bases and V by 3 bases; bases with no gene match: 8. CDR3 sequence reads: CSASQSGGTTDTQYF. The CDR3 DNA reads TGCAGTGCTAGCCAGTCAGGGGGTACCACAGATACGCAGTATTTT.

In this sample, this clonotype turned up a few times. This chain uses TRBV6-5 with TRBJ2-3; possibly TRBD1 for D (6 bases). CDR3 length: 17 residues. The V gene lost 2 bases and the J gene lost 3 bases, with 18 bases spanning the gap. Germline CDR1 reads MNHEY; CDR2 reads SVGAGI. CDR3 sequence: CASSYSRTGWGTDTQYF. The DNA of the CDR3 is TGTGCCAGCAGTTACAGTCGAACAGGGTGGGGAACAGATACGCAGTATTTT.

This clonotype was found many times. The chain employs TRBV15 and TRBJ2-7; D is possibly TRBD2 (6 bases). V dropped 3 bases and J dropped 2 bases, with 8 bases sitting between them. CDR1 LNHNV and CDR2 YYDKDF come from the germline V gene (reference sequence). The CDR3 sequence is 13 residues long. For the CDR3, the DNA is TGTGCCACCAGCAGGGACTATGCCTACGAGCAGTACTTC. Protein product: CATSRDYAYEQYF.